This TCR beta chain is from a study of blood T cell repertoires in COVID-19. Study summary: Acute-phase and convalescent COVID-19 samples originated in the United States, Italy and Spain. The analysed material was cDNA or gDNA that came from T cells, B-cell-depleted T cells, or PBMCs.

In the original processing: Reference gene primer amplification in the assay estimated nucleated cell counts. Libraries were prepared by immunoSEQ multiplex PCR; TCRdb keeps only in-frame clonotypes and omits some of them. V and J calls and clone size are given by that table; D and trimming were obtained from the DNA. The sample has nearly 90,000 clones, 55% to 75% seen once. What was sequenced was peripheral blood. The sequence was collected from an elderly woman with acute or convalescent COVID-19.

This CDR3 is CASSLEASQETQYF. The CDR3 DNA sequence: TGCGCCAGCAGCTTGGAGGCTAGCCAAGAGACCCAGTACTTC. This chain joins TRBV5-1 and TRBJ2-5, with no clear D. The ends were cut back, 0 bases at V and 1 base at J, with 7 bases in the middle. Germline loops: CDR1 SGHRS, CDR2 YFSETQ. The CDR3 is made up of 14 amino acids.